This TCR beta chain stems from a study of Ad26.COV2.S vaccination and SARS-CoV-2 variants. Study-wide background: Donor was one of the participants in the Ad26.COV2.S arm of the COV1001 trial. Recipients of Ad26.COV2.S got it intramuscularly, once or twice 56 days apart.

Only in-frame clones appear in the TCRdb table, and some are missing; sequencing was by immunoSEQ multiplex PCR. The data show around 450,000 clones, approximately 92% seen once. About this clone itself: Its specificity is not known.

Treatment noted: roughly 19 received Ad26.COV2.S at low or high dose, single or two shots; five or six received placebo; per-sample allocation not given. Collection of samples fell on day 63 after the first vaccine or placebo injection. An Ad26 vector carrying the Wuhan-strain SARS-CoV-2 spike served as the vaccine. Study outcomes and limitations: Measurements of TCR breadth and depth may have given underestimates of the total T cell responses.

The source is a person between 18 and 65 years old who received the Ad26.COV2.S COVID-19 vaccine or a placebo. Material: peripheral blood, obtained in a trial of Ad26.COV2.S vaccine versus placebo.

The CDR3 sequence: CASTGQGNTEAFF. The CDR3, as DNA: TGCGCCAGCACAGGACAGGGGAACACTGAAGCTTTCTTT. This chain connects TRBV5-1 to TRBJ1-1; 8 bases line up with TRBD1. V shed 6 bases, J shed 1 base, and the junction held 2 bases outside the gene matches. Germline values: CDR1 SGHRS, CDR2 YFSETQ. The CDR3 length is 13 residues.